What follows is one TCR beta chain and its context. Here immunoSEQ multiplex PCR was the method, and the copy in TCRdb shows in-frame clones only, minus some. The top ten clones hold around 1.8% of a sample with some 94,000 clones, 75% to 95% of them seen once. This record comes from a study of T cell changes during pregnancy in multiple sclerosis. The TCR sequence derives from a female donor in good health, enrolled as a control in a pregnancy study. The sample consisted of peripheral blood, taken in the first trimester of pregnancy.

The CDR3 DNA reads TGTGCCAGCAGCCCCCGTGGAGTCTCGAACACTGAAGCTTTCTTT. Encoded protein: CASSPRGVSNTEAFF. This chain uses TRBV4-2 with TRBJ1-1; D gene unclear. From germline, CDR1 is LGHNA and CDR2 YNFKEQ. This CDR3 spans 15 amino acids. V lost 4 bases and J 1 base, leaving 13 bases between the germline ends.